Shown below are 2 T cell receptor beta chains from a single sample sequenced in a study of spatial heterogeneity in lung cancer. TCRdb re-derived calls from the 5' RACE reads in MiXCR, one entry per CDR3 protein. The sample yields fewer than 6,500 distinct CDR3 sequences, roughly 7.1% seen once. Time point given: sample taken at primary tumor resection. Their antigens are not known. Study-level findings and limits: Tumor mutation count correlated with how many alpha and beta TCRs expanded intratumorally.

The material sequenced was lung tumor tissue, taken at surgery. These receptors came from a female donor with early-stage non-small cell lung cancer.

This clonotype was seen many times. This beta chain slipped into a library made for alpha chains as a stray read, so its size is not meaningful. The V call is TRBV6-5, the J call TRBJ2-7, with TRBD2 matching over 8 bases. This CDR3 is 15 amino acids long. The germline V gene encodes CDR1 MNHEY and CDR2 SVGAGI. V shed 0 bases and J 7 bases; nucleotides not matched to a gene: 8. The DNA for the CDR3 is TGTGCCAGCAGTTACTCGGCCGGGGGGGCGGGTGAGCAGTACTTC. Amino acid sequence: CASSYSAGGAGEQYF.

This clonotype is categorized as medium-sized. The library was built for alpha chains, so this beta chain is an off-target read and its size means little. The rearrangement uses TRBV20-1 and TRBJ1-2; tentatively, D is TRBD1 (6 bases). V was pared by 0 bases and J by 8 bases, with 16 bases between. CDR1 DFQATT and CDR2 SNEGSKA come from the germline V gene (reference sequence). This CDR3 region has 14 residues. CDR3 bases: TGCAGTGCTAGAGATCAAAGGGGGACGCGCGGCTACACCTTC. Translation gives CSARDQRGTRGYTF.